A single sample is the source of the 25 T cell receptor beta chains below, sequenced in a study of T cells in localized non-small cell lung cancer (dated by TCRdb to the early 2020s). The protocol used for the library was the immunoSEQ multiplex PCR assay. TCRdb took this table from immuneACCESS and kept in-frame rearrangements with V and J called. Such tables lack part of the clones; where checked against another copy, unresolved V genes explain under half of the gap, and the rest is unexplained. Here the sample has about 28,000 clones; approximately 83% occur a single time. The ten largest clones take up around 5.3% of the sample. This sample comprised peripheral blood mononuclear cells, obtained before any cancer treatment. The receptors derive from a man aged 35 to 70 with stage III lung adenocarcinoma.

The chain has TRBV12-1 and TRBJ1-2; TRBD1, the D gene given by the table, was not confirmed from the DNA. TRBV12-1 is a known pseudogene. The CDR3 has 14 residues. CDR3 residues: CASSSRDSACGYTF. As DNA, the CDR3 is TGTGCCAGCAGCTCCCGGGACAGCGCCTGCGGCTACACCTTC.

This clone has just a few counts. The chain's CDR3 is CASSLANYGYTF. The CDR3 nucleotides are TGTGCCAGCAGTTTAGCTAACTATGGCTACACCTTC. The V call is TRBV12-1, the J call TRBJ1-2. TRBV12-1 is described as a pseudogene. The CDR3 consists of 12 residues.

There are a few counts of this clone. The DNA of the CDR3 is TGTGCCAGCGGCGGGACCATCTATGGCTACACCTTC. This translates into CASGGTIYGYTF. J is TRBJ1-2 and V is TRBV28, with D possibly being TRBD1 (5 bases). The V and J ends lost 8 bases and 4 bases respectively, with 11 bases between them. Germline V gene sequence: CDR1 MDHEN, CDR2 SYDVKM. There are 12 residues in the CDR3.

The gene calls are TRBV11-3 and TRBJ2-3; D not certain. The CDR3 consists of 13 residues. V lost 0 bases and J 2 bases, leaving 3 bases between the germline ends. Germline V CDR1 and CDR2: SGHNT, YENEEA. DNA for the CDR3: TGTGCCAGCAGCTTAGAAGACACAGATACGCAGTATTTT. It encodes CASSLEDTDTQYF.

The chain carries TRBV5-6 and TRBJ1-5, with 8 bases aligning to TRBD1. The CDR3 contains 14 residues. The trim removed 5 bases at V and 6 bases at J, leaving 7 bases unmatched. In germline, CDR1 is SGHDT, CDR2 YYEEEE. CDR3 in amino acids: CASSFGQGIQPQHF. The CDR3 coding sequence is TGTGCCAGCAGTTTCGGACAGGGTATTCAGCCCCAGCATTTT.

The CDR3: CASSQGTSGRAGSQYF. The CDR3 nucleotides read TGCGCCAGCAGCCAAGGGACTAGCGGGAGGGCGGGTTCGCAGTATTTT. The rearrangement joins TRBV4-1 to TRBJ2-3, with 15 bases matching TRBD2. J was trimmed by 10 bases and V by 1 base; bases with no gene match: 6. The germline gives CDR1 MGHRA, CDR2 YSYEKL. The CDR3 loop spans 16 amino acids.

The chain recombines TRBV2 with TRBJ1-5; 7 positions match TRBD1. The ends lost 5 bases at V and 2 bases at J; junction bases unmatched: 12. This CDR3 has 17 amino acids. Germline values: CDR1 SNHLY, CDR2 FYNNEI. The CDR3 spells CASSPGTVRVGNQPQHF. CDR3 nucleotides: TGTGCCAGCAGTCCCGGGACAGTCAGGGTTGGCAATCAGCCCCAGCATTTT.

The V and J genes are TRBV9 and TRBJ1-3; perhaps TRBD1 as D (6 bases). This CDR3 is built from 15 residues. Germline assignment: CDR1 SGDLS and CDR2 YYNGEE. V was clipped by 2 bases and J by 4 bases, with 13 bases between them. The CDR3 nucleotides are TGTGCCAGCAGCGTCGGGTCAGGGGAAGGAAACACCATATATTTT. Its translation is CASSVGSGEGNTIYF.

The V gene is TRBV28, the J gene TRBJ2-5; TRBD1 matches 9 bases. CDR3 length: 13 amino acids. Unmatched junction bases numbered 3, after V lost 5 bases and J lost 5 bases. CDR1 MDHEN and CDR2 SYDVKM come from the germline V gene. CDR3 sequence reads: CASSGQGRETQYF. CDR3 DNA sequence: TGTGCCAGCAGTGGACAGGGGCGGGAGACCCAGTACTTC.

This rearrangement joins TRBV28 to TRBJ1-2, with D unclear. The germline CDR1 and CDR2 sequences are MDHEN and SYDVKM. This CDR3 comprises 15 residues. Trimming removed 4 bases at V and 4 bases at J, with 16 bases between. The CDR3 spells CASSSLMYSVYGYTF. As DNA, the CDR3 is TGTGCCAGCAGTTCATTAATGTACTCCGTCTATGGCTACACCTTC.

This sequence joins TRBV5-4 and TRBJ2-3; tentative D call: TRBD1 (6 bases). CDR3 size: 14 residues. Germline loops: CDR1 SGHNT, CDR2 YYREEE (reference sequence). V lost 4 bases, J lost 4 bases, and 13 bases lay in between. Here the CDR3 DNA reads TGTGCCAGCAGCCTAAGGGGGAGCTCAGATACGCAGTATTTT. It encodes CASSLRGSSDTQYF.

This clone has just a few counts. This sequence joins TRBV9 and TRBJ2-1; 10 nucleotides line up with TRBD2. Trimming at V came to 0 bases and at J to 5 bases, leaving 17 bases not matched to a gene. Germline values: CDR1 SGDLS, CDR2 YYNGEE. The CDR3 extends over 20 amino acids. CDR3 coding DNA: TGTGCCAGCAGCGTAGTTGGCCTAGCGGGAGTAGGCCGAAAGGACAATGAGCAGTTCTTC. This encodes CASSVVGLAGVGRKDNEQFF.

The chain uses TRBV30 and TRBJ2-3; D not resolved. The length of the CDR3 is 12 residues. CDR1 is GTSNPN, CDR2 SVGIG, per germline (reference sequence). Trimming took 3 bases from V and 5 from J, leaving 9 bases between them. The CDR3: CAWSPFGDTQYF. CDR3 in DNA: TGTGCCTGGAGCCCCTTTGGAGATACGCAGTATTTT.

This clone was detected only a few times. V is TRBV5-6 and J is TRBJ2-5, with D maybe TRBD2 (5 bases). In germline, CDR1 is SGHDT, CDR2 YYEEEE. V gave up 3 bases and J gave up 5 bases, with 17 bases separating them. The CDR3 is made up of 15 amino acids. In DNA form, the CDR3 reads TGTGCCAGCAGCTGGCCCTTGGGCGGGCCGGAGACCCAGTACTTC. Translated: CASSWPLGGPETQYF.

The chain has TRBV6-1 and TRBJ1-6; D is unclear. Trimming left V 6 bases short and J 7 bases short, with 16 bases between. The V gene's germline CDR1 is MNHNS and CDR2 SASEGT. The CDR3 runs 15 residues. This chain's CDR3 is CASSREPGPNSPLHF. CDR3 in DNA: TGTGCCAGCAGCCGCGAACCGGGCCCCAATTCACCCCTCCACTTT.

The chain is built from TRBV4-1 and TRBJ2-3; D is unclear. Germline CDR1 and CDR2: MGHRA and YSYEKL. This CDR3 comprises 12 residues. The V end lost 3 bases, the J end lost 6 bases, and 7 bases lay between the germline ends. The DNA of the CDR3 is TGCGCCAGCAGCCAGAGTGAGGATACGCAGTATTTT. Translating gives CASSQSEDTQYF.

Here the CDR3 DNA reads TGTGCCAGCAGCTTAGATGAGTCGAGGCAGTATTTT. It encodes CASSLDESRQYF. The chain is built from TRBV11-3 and TRBJ2-3; no clear D. CDR1 and CDR2 (germline): SGHNT, YENEEA. V was clipped by 0 bases and J by 11 bases, with 9 bases between them. The CDR3 length is 12 residues.

This clone was recorded a few times. The chain is built from TRBV5-4 and TRBJ2-5, with a weak D call TRBD2 (5 bases). This CDR3 is built from 13 residues. The germline gives CDR1 SGHNT, CDR2 YYREEE (reference sequence). V lost 2 bases, J lost 1 base, and 6 bases lay in between. The DNA for the CDR3 is TGTGCCAGCAGCTTACGGGGCCAAGAGACCCAGTACTTC. It translates to CASSLRGQETQYF.

The gene calls are TRBV5-4 and TRBJ1-3, with D maybe TRBD1 (5 bases). CDR3 length: 15 amino acids. The ends were cut back, 4 bases at V and 2 bases at J, with 13 bases in the middle. Germline CDR1 is SGHNT and CDR2 is YYREEE (reference sequence). The CDR3 DNA reads TGTGCCAGCAGCCTCCGGGGGTCGGCTGGAAACACCATATATTTT. Protein product: CASSLRGSAGNTIYF. The complete variable domain, with remaining parts taken from reference TRBV5-4 and TRBJ1-3, reads ETGVTQSPTHLIKTRGQQVTLRCSSQSGHNTVSWYQQALGQGPQFIFQYYREEENGRGNFPPRFSGLQFPNYSSELNVNALELDDSALYLCASSLRGSAGNTIYFGEGSWLTVV.

The genes are TRBV19 and TRBJ2-2; D might be TRBD1 (6 bases). The CDR3 spans 14 residues. Deletions cut 3 bases from V and 8 bases from J, with 13 bases between. Germline CDR1 reads LNHDA; CDR2 reads SQIVND (reference sequence). The CDR3 bases are TGTGCCAGTAGTATCGCACAGGGATCGGGGGAGCTGTTTTTT. It specifies CASSIAQGSGELFF. Full variable domain (missing parts from reference TRBV19 and TRBJ2-2): DGGITQSPKYLFRKEGQNVTLSCEQNLNHDAMYWYRQDPGQGLRLIYYSQIVNDFQKGDIAEGYSVSREKKESFPLTVTSAQKNPTAFYLCASSIAQGSGELFFGEGSRLTVL.

The chain recombines TRBV19 with TRBJ1-1; tentatively, D is TRBD1 (6 bases). V dropped 4 bases and J dropped 5 bases, with 14 bases sitting between them. Looked up from germline, CDR1 is LNHDA and CDR2 is SQIVND (reference sequence). The CDR3 loop spans 14 amino acids. In DNA form, the CDR3 reads TGTGCCAGTAGTACCGACAGGATGAGGACTGAAGCTTTCTTT. It encodes CASSTDRMRTEAFF.

This clone was picked up one time. This chain joins TRBV4-2 and TRBJ2-3; D uncertain. V was clipped by 4 bases and J by 0 bases, with 11 bases between them. This CDR3 has 15 amino acids. Germline V gene data show CDR1 as LGHNA and CDR2 as YNFKEQ. CDR3 bases: TGTGCCAGCAGCCCTTCTTGGCATAGCACAGATACGCAGTATTTT. Translated: CASSPSWHSTDTQYF.

This clone was counted once. The rearrangement links TRBV2 to TRBJ1-1, with 8 bases matching TRBD1. Germline V gives CDR1 SNHLY, CDR2 FYNNEI. CDR3 length: 12 amino acids. V shed 6 bases, J shed 7 bases, and the junction held 4 bases outside the gene matches. CDR3 sequence reads: CASRIGQGEAFF. The CDR3 bases are TGTGCCAGCAGGATAGGACAGGGTGAAGCTTTCTTT.

By its share, this clone is medium-sized (0.01 to 0.1%). The V call is TRBV7-9, the J call TRBJ1-1; D gene unclear. Germline CDR1 reads SEHNR; CDR2 reads FQNEAQ (reference sequence). Trimming pared 4 bases from V and 1 base from J, leaving 13 bases between. This CDR3 is 15 amino acids long. This CDR3 reads CASSSPRLWNTEAFF. In nucleotides, the CDR3 is TGTGCCAGCAGCTCCCCGCGGTTGTGGAACACTGAAGCTTTCTTT.

The V call is TRBV28, the J call TRBJ1-2; D may be TRBD1 (5 bases). Trimming pared 7 bases from V and 6 bases from J, leaving 15 bases between. Germline V CDR1 and CDR2: MDHEN, SYDVKM. The CDR3 length is 13 residues. This chain's CDR3 is CASIVGGGNGYTF. CDR3 sequence (DNA): TGTGCCAGCATTGTTGGGGGGGGAAATGGCTACACCTTC.